The 12 T cell receptor beta chains below were found in one sample sequenced in a study of Graves' ophthalmopathy and Graves' hyperthyroidism. Beta-chain TCR CDR3 regions were amplified from RNA transcripts. Amplification began with first-round RT-PCR using HTBI primers, then second-round multiplex PCR was performed. TCRdb reprocessed the multiplex PCR reads via MiXCR and lists one record per CDR3 protein. The data hold approximately 150,000 distinct CDR3 sequences, with just under 40% observed a single time. Sequenced input: peripheral blood. These receptors came from a man aged 25 to 40 with Graves' ophthalmopathy.

This sequence joins TRBV28 and TRBJ1-2; TRBD1 is a possible D gene (6 bases). With 5 bases removed from V and 8 bases from J, the gap between germline ends came to 12 bases. This CDR3 comprises 12 residues. Germline lookup yields CDR1 MDHEN and CDR2 SYDVKM. CDR3 sequence reads: CASSTQGIGYTF. The CDR3 nucleotides are TGTGCCAGCAGTACACAGGGAATCGGCTACACCTTC.

This clonotype was counted ten times or more. The V gene is TRBV15, the J gene TRBJ1-1, with TRBD1 matching over 10 bases. CDR1 and CDR2 from the germline V gene are LNHNV and YYDKDF (reference sequence). The CDR3 is 16 amino acids. V shed 5 bases, J shed 0 bases, and the junction held 6 bases outside the gene matches. The CDR3 nucleotides are TGTGCCACCAGCTCAGGACAGGGGGTTTTGAACACTGAAGCTTTCTTT. This codes for CATSSGQGVLNTEAFF.

The table lists this clonotype with many counts. The chain uses TRBV27 and TRBJ2-5; 8 bases are a match to TRBD2. Germline CDR1 and CDR2: MNHEY and SMNVEV (reference sequence). Germline trimming cut 3 bases from V and 5 bases from J; bases unmatched to any gene: 2. This CDR3 contains 13 residues. The CDR3: CASSFREGETQYF. In DNA, the CDR3 is TGTGCCAGCAGTTTTCGGGAGGGGGAGACCCAGTACTTC.

The chain couples TRBV6-5 to TRBJ2-5; TRBD2 matches at 10 bases. The CDR3 spans 17 residues. The V gene end was trimmed by 0 bases and the J gene end by 5 bases; junction bases not matched to a gene: 9. CDR1 MNHEY and CDR2 SVGAGI come from the germline V gene. CDR3 protein: CASSYSPPSGSRETQYF. The CDR3 nucleotides are TGTGCCAGCAGTTACTCCCCCCCTAGCGGGAGTCGGGAGACCCAGTACTTC.

The sample holds many counts of this clonotype. The gene calls are TRBV2 and TRBJ1-2; possible D gene TRBD1, 5 bases. Germline values: CDR1 SNHLY, CDR2 FYNNEI. The CDR3 is 18 residues long. V shed 2 bases and J shed 3 bases, with 22 bases lying between them. DNA for the CDR3: TGTGCCAGCAGTGAATACCCCGGGACCTCGATTTATTACTATGGCTACACCTTC. Amino acid sequence: CASSEYPGTSIYYYGYTF.

This clonotype is medium-sized by share. J is TRBJ1-1 and V is TRBV28, with D hard to call. Germline CDR1 and CDR2: MDHEN and SYDVKM. With 3 bases removed from V and 4 bases from J, the gap between germline ends came to 18 bases. This CDR3 is built from 16 residues. Here the CDR3 reads CASSLGQSPLGTEAFF. The CDR3 DNA is TGTGCCAGCAGTTTGGGTCAGTCCCCTTTGGGCACTGAAGCTTTCTTT. Combining the CDR3 with reference TRBV28 and TRBJ1-1 gives the whole variable domain DVKVTQSSRYLVKRTGEKVFLECVQDMDHENMFWYRQDPGLGLRLIYFSYDVKMKEKGDIPEGYSVSREKKERFSLILESASTNQTSMYLCASSLGQSPLGTEAFFGQGTRLTVV.

This clonotype has a count of ten or more. J is TRBJ2-7 and V is TRBV5-1; 7 bases are a match to TRBD1. V dropped 0 bases and J dropped 7; count of bases not matched to a gene: 13. The CDR3 has 16 amino acids. Germline CDR1 is SGHRS and CDR2 is YFSETQ. Written as DNA, the CDR3 is TGCGCCAGCAGCTTGGCCAGACAGGGCCTTTTGGGGGAGCAGTACTTC. It translates to CASSLARQGLLGEQYF.

The V gene is TRBV6-5, the J gene TRBJ1-1; a weak D match, TRBD1 (5 bases). Trimming removed 4 bases at V and 6 bases at J, with 9 bases between. The CDR3 contains 12 residues. Germline V gives CDR1 MNHEY, CDR2 SVGAGI. This CDR3 reads CASSSPRAEAFF. The CDR3 bases are TGTGCCAGCAGTTCCCCCAGGGCTGAAGCTTTCTTT.

This clonotype was seen at least ten times. This chain joins TRBV12-5 and TRBJ1-2; 8 nucleotides align to TRBD1. V shed 3 bases and J 6 bases; nucleotides not matched to a gene: 9. CDR1 LGHNT and CDR2 FRNRAP come from the germline V gene. The CDR3 runs 15 residues. The CDR3 DNA reads TGTGCTAGTGGTTTCGACTTGGACAGGGCTGATGGCTACACCTTC. This translates into CASGFDLDRADGYTF.

This clonotype has ten or more counts. The chain uses TRBV19 and TRBJ1-5; 10 bases fit TRBD1. Germline CDR1 reads LNHDA; CDR2 reads SQIVND (reference sequence). This CDR3 spans 15 amino acids. V was clipped by 6 bases and J by 3 bases; unmatched bases: 5. The CDR3 sequence is CASSSGTGVNQPQHF. In DNA form, the CDR3 reads TGTGCCAGTAGCTCCGGGACAGGGGTCAATCAGCCCCAGCATTTT.

V gene TRBV11-2 combines with J gene TRBJ1-1, with D uncertain. V lost 6 bases and J lost 9, with 8 bases in between. The germline V gene encodes CDR1 SGHAT and CDR2 FQNNGV. The CDR3 length is 10 residues. This CDR3 is CASRVPQAFF. CDR3 nucleotide sequence: TGTGCCAGCAGGGTTCCCCAAGCTTTCTTT.

This clonotype was recorded at least ten times. The chain uses TRBV2 and TRBJ2-5, with a weak D call TRBD2 (5 bases). This CDR3 has 16 amino acids. CDR1 SNHLY and CDR2 FYNNEI come from the germline V gene. Trimming stripped 2 bases from V and 0 bases from J, with 13 bases between. The CDR3 DNA sequence: TGTGCCAGCAGTGAACGGGCGGGCCGGTACCAAGAGACCCAGTACTTC. Protein product: CASSERAGRYQETQYF.